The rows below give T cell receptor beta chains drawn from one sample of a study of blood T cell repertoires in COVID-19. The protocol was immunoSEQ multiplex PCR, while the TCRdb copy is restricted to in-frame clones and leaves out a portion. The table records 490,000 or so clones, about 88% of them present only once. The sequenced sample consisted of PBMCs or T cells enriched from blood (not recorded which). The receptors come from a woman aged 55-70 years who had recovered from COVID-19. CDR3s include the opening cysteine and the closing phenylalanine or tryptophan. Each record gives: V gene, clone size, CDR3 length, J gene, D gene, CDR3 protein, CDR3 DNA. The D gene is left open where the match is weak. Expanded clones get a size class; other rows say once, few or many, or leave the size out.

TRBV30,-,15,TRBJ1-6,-,CAWSVQVPDNSPLHF,TGTGCCTGGAGTGTACAGGTCCCCGATAATTCACCCCTCCACTTT
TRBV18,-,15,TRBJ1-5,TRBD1,CASSRGTGGNQPQHF,TGTGCCAGCTCACGTGGGACAGGGGGTAATCAGCCCCAGCATTTT
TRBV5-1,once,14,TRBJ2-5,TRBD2,CASSPYLAGETQYF,TGCGCCAGCAGCCCCTATCTAGCGGGAGAGACCCAGTACTTC
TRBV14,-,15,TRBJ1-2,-,CASSQDRGGNYGYTF,TGTGCCAGCAGCCAAGATCGGGGGGGAAACTATGGCTACACCTTC
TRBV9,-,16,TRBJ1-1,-,CASSVGSVGSVTEAFF,TGTGCCAGCAGCGTAGGGAGTGTCGGATCTGTTACTGAAGCTTTCTTT
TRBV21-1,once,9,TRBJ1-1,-,CAYTAKAFF,TGTGCCTACACCGCCAAAGCTTTCTTT
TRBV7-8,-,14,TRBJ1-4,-,CASSSRTERKKLFF,TGTGCCAGCAGCTCGAGGACAGAGAGGAAAAAACTGTTTTTT
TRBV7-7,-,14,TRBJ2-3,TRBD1,CASSQTGGMDTQYF,TGTGCCAGCAGCCAGACAGGGGGAATGGATACGCAGTATTTT
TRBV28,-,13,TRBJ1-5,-,CASSRQSNQPQHF,TGTGCCAGCAGCCGACAGAGCAATCAGCCCCAGCATTTT
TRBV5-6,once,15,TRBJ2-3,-,CASSFNSGGTDTQYF,TGTGCCAGCAGCTTCAATTCGGGGGGCACAGATACGCAGTATTTT
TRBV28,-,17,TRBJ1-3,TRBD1,CASSDRDRGLSGNTIYF,TGTGCCAGCAGTGACCGGGACAGGGGCCTCTCTGGAAACACCATATATTTT